A selection of T cell receptor beta chains follows, all from one sample in a study of beta chain features in type 1 diabetes. Here immunoSEQ multiplex PCR was the method, and the copy in TCRdb shows in-frame clones only, minus some. The top ten clones hold about 2.4% of a sample with some 27,000 clones, less than 70% of them seen once. Sequencing was carried out using Tregs from blood. Every receptor here comes from a woman under 40 with type 1 diabetes. CDR3s leave out the opening cysteine and the closing phenylalanine or tryptophan. The size entry is marked missing in some rows and otherwise reads once, few, many or a size class.

clone_size: few; v_call: TRBV10-3; cdr3_aa: AIRSQGNEKLF
clone_size: -; v_call: TRBV10-3; cdr3_aa: AARTGDTEAF
clone_size: -; v_call: TRBV6-1; cdr3_aa: ASSKAGGTEAF
clone_size: -; v_call: TRBV10-1; cdr3_aa: ASSASLAWDTQY
clone_size: -; v_call: TRBV4-2; cdr3_aa: ASSQAGNTEAF
clone_size: few; v_call: TRBV5-8; cdr3_aa: ASSSRAGGPNQPQH
clone_size: -; v_call: TRBV7-3; cdr3_aa: ASSLPGTSGSNEQF
clone_size: -; v_call: TRBV19; cdr3_aa: ASSATGADSPLH
clone_size: -; v_call: TRBV10-3; cdr3_aa: AIRHSQETQY
clone_size: -; v_call: TRBV6-1; cdr3_aa: ASRTGGPNYGYT
clone_size: few; v_call: TRBV19; cdr3_aa: ASRTLGRGYT
clone_size: once; v_call: TRBV30; cdr3_aa: AWSGGYEQY
clone_size: few; v_call: TRBV29-1; cdr3_aa: SVEGSGRLDTQY
clone_size: few; v_call: TRBV4-2; cdr3_aa: ASSPSPSGSSWGYEQY
clone_size: -; v_call: TRBV11-2; cdr3_aa: ASSPNEETQY
clone_size: -; v_call: TRBV10-3; cdr3_aa: ATRTWTSQGPTDTQY
clone_size: few; v_call: TRBV28; cdr3_aa: ASSDLVRVEKLF
clone_size: -; v_call: TRBV6-1; cdr3_aa: ASRLAGAQLAQY
clone_size: -; v_call: TRBV29-1; cdr3_aa: SPRGTHTEAF
clone_size: -; v_call: TRBV15; cdr3_aa: ATSRRGGTGELF
clone_size: -; v_call: TRBV6-5; cdr3_aa: ASSPYAGFTDTQY
clone_size: -; v_call: TRBV9; cdr3_aa: ASSVGGTNYGYT
clone_size: -; v_call: TRBV6-1; cdr3_aa: ASSLNTGELF
clone_size: -; v_call: TRBV5-1; cdr3_aa: ASSSQLTQEAF
clone_size: -; v_call: TRBV18; cdr3_aa: ASSPYRTNTGELF
clone_size: -; v_call: TRBV10-3; cdr3_aa: AIGRLAGISSYNEQF
clone_size: -; v_call: TRBV7-2; cdr3_aa: ASSQRIVRGYEQY
clone_size: -; v_call: TRBV29-1; cdr3_aa: SVKDRTNEKLF
clone_size: -; v_call: TRBV5-6; cdr3_aa: ASSLGQHTEAF
clone_size: -; v_call: TRBV30; cdr3_aa: ACGLGRDYEQY
clone_size: few; v_call: TRBV6-6; cdr3_aa: ASSYRDSAYEQY
clone_size: -; v_call: TRBV30; cdr3_aa: AWDRGRAYNEQF
clone_size: few; v_call: TRBV6-5; cdr3_aa: ASSRGGDLGYEQY
clone_size: -; v_call: TRBV30; cdr3_aa: AWSHRTVGPGETQY
clone_size: -; v_call: TRBV9; cdr3_aa: ASRPGAGGNYNEQF
clone_size: -; v_call: TRBV5-1; cdr3_aa: ASSLAGTGAEKLF
clone_size: -; v_call: TRBV6-5; cdr3_aa: ASSYSMALGGTQY
clone_size: -; v_call: TRBV7-3; cdr3_aa: ASSHSHKRGEQF
clone_size: -; v_call: TRBV7-3; cdr3_aa: ASSPPGGSAYNEQF
clone_size: -; v_call: TRBV5-1; cdr3_aa: ASSLRHSGANVLT
clone_size: few; v_call: TRBV19; cdr3_aa: ASSKGTSGRTANTGELF